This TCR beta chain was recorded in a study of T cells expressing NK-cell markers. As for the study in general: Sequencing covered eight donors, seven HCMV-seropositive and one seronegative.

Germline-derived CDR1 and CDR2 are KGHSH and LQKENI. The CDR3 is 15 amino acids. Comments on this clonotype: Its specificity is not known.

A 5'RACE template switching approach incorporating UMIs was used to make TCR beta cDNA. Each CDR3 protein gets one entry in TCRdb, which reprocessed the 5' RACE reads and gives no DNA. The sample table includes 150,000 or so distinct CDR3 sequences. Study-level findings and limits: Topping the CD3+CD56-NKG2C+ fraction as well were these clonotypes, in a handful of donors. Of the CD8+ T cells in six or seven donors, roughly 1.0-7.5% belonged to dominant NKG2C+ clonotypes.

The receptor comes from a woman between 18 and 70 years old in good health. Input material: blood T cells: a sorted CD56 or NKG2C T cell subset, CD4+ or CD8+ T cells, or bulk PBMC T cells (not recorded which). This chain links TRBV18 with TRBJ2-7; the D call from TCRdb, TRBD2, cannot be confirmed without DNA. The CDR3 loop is CASSRDRDFSYEQYF.